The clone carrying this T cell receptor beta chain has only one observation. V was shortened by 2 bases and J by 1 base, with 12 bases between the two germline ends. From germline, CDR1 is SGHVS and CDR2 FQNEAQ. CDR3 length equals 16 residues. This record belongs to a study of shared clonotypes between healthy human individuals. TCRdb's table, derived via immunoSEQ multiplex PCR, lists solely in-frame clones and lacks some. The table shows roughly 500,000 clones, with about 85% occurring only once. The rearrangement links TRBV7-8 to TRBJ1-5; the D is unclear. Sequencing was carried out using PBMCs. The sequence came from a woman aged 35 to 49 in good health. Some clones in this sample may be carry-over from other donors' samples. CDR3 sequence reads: CASSLRSALSNQPQHF. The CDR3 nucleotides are TGTGCCAGCAGCTTACGGTCAGCCCTAAGCAATCAGCCCCAGCATTTT.